Sequencing of this T cell receptor beta chain was carried out in a study of OX40 agonist ivuxolimab in advanced cancers. About the study as a whole: Ivuxolimab was a fully human IgG2 agonistic monoclonal antibody targeting the costimulatory receptor OX40 (CD134). Intravenous ivuxolimab was administered to patients every 2 weeks at six dose levels: 0.01, 0.1, 0.3, 1.5, 3 and 10 mg/kg. Among the roughly 54 dose-escalation patients, some 20 had hepatocellular carcinoma, 15 or so melanoma, 9 renal cell carcinoma and 9 head and neck cancer. In the dose-escalation cohort, 82.7% of patients were male, and the mean age was approximately 60 years with a range of roughly 23 to 79. Prior anti-PD-1, anti-PD-L1 or anti-CTLA-4 therapy was permitted, and checkpoint inhibitors had been received by roughly 42% of dose-escalation patients. Partial responses occurred in three dose-escalation patients: two with cutaneous melanoma and one with hepatocellular carcinoma. Peripheral TCRbeta sequencing was intended to test whether TCR sequence diversity was altered and clonal T-cell expansion was caused by ivuxolimab. The monotherapy dose-escalation portion (N of about 52 patients) of the phase I ivuxolimab trial is reported in the paper.

Genomic DNA was extracted from sorted cells for sequencing of the TCRbeta CDR3 region. The immunoSEQ Assay was used for sequencing of TCRbeta CDR3 regions. TCRdb's version of the immuneACCESS table is confined to in-frame rearrangements and falls short of the full clone set. An unresolved V gene accounts for under half of the shortfall where checked; the remainder is of unknown origin. Recorded for this sample are approximately 64,000 clones; roughly 80% of them occurred a single time. The ten largest clones take up about 3.7% of the sample. From the germline V gene, CDR1 is SGHNT and CDR2 is YENEEA. Trimming costs V 1 base and J 12 bases, and their ends lie 10 bases apart. From cysteine to phenylalanine, the CDR3 is 12 amino acids long. Only the CDR3 region is kept as DNA, spanning 36 bases read in frame from base 1. Turning to this clone: Its antigen is currently not known. Per-base qualities were not stored, and no clone one base away is much larger.

Patients with autoimmune disease history or receiving systemic immunosuppression were excluded from the trial. Peripheral blood for TCR sequencing was collected from all dose cohorts at baseline, on cycle 4 day 1, and on cycle 7 day 1. Samples came from an open-label, multicenter, first-in-human phase I dose-escalation trial of ivuxolimab. Adults with locally advanced or metastatic melanoma, renal cell, hepatocellular, or head and neck squamous cell carcinoma were enrolled in the trial. Before TCR sequencing, CD4+ T cells and CD8+ T cells were sorted from peripheral blood as separate populations. The research as a whole found: The antigen specificity of the clonally expanded peripheral T cells was not determined. Partial responders in the 0.1-3.0 mg/kg groups had among the lowest normalized peripheral clonal expansion, especially among CD8+ T cells. Clonal expansion of both CD4+ and CD8+ blood T cells was observed from baseline to week 6 at doses 0.1 to 3.0 mg/kg. Low levels of normalized T-cell clonal expansion were also seen in some patients who did not respond. On average, CD8+ T cells showed more expanded clones than CD4+ T cells after ivuxolimab.

The material was CD4+ or CD8+ T cells sorted from blood, obtained in a trial of the OX40 agonist ivuxolimab. The chain is made from TRBV11-3 and TRBJ2-1; the D gene assignment is perhaps TRBD1 or TRBD2, with each matching 6 bases. The receptor's source is an adult with an advanced solid tumor such as melanoma, head and neck, liver or kidney cancer. The CDR3 protein is CASSLVGGRQFF. The nucleotide sequence reads as follows: TGTGCCAGCAGCTTAGTGGGGGGCAGGCAGTTCTTC.